This TCR beta chain was observed in a study of blood T cell repertoires in COVID-19. Overall study: Sources were T cells, B-cell-depleted T cells, or PBMCs; the material itself was cDNA or gDNA.

In the authors' workflow: Estimation of nucleated cell counts was performed using reference gene primer amplification. Libraries were prepared by immunoSEQ multiplex PCR; TCRdb keeps only in-frame clonotypes and omits some of them. The DNA was the basis for D and trimming; V, J and clone size are from that table. The sample holds 150,000 to 200,000 clones, more than 75% seen once. In terms of age and location, participants ranged from roughly 18 to 95 years and lived in roughly 22 US areas. Cohorts were based on clinical histories the participants reported. The germline V gene has CDR1 WSHSY and CDR2 SAAADI. Losses at the gene ends were 6 bases for V and 5 bases for J; bases not matched to a gene: 5. The CDR3 has 14 residues.

The chain couples TRBV10-2 to TRBJ2-1, with 9 bases matching TRBD2. The specimen was PBMCs or T cells enriched from blood (not recorded which). This receptor was taken from a woman between 45 and 60 years old with acute COVID-19. The CDR3 nucleotides are TGCGCCAGCAGGGCGGGGGGGCTGGACAATGAGCAGTTCTTC. Residues: CASRAGGLDNEQFF.